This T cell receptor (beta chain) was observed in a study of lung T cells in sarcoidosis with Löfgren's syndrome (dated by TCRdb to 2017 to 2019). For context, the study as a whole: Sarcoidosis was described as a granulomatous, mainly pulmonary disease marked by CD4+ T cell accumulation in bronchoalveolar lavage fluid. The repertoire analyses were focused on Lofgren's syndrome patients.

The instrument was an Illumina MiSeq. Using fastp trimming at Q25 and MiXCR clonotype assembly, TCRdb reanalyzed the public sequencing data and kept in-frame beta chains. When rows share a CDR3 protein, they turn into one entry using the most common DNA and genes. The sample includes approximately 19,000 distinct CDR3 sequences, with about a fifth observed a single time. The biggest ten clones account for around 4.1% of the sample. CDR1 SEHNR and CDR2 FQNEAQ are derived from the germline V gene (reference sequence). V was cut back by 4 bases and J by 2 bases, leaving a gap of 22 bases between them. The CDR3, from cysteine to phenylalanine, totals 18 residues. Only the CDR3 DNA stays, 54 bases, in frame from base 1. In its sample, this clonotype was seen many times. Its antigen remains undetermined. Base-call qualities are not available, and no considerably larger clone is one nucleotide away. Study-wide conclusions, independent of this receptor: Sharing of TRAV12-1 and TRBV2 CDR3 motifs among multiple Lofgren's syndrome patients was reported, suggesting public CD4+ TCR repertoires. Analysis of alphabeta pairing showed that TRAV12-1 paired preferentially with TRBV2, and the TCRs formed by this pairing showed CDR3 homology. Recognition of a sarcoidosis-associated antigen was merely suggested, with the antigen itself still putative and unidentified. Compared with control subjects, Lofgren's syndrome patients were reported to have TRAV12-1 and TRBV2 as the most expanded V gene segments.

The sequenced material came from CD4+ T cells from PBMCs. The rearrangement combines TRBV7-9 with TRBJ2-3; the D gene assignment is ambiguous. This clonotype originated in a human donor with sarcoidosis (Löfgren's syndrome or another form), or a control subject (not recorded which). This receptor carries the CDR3 CASSSPPSRGIYTDTQYF. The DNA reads TGTGCCAGCAGCTCGCCCCCAAGCCGCGGAATTTACACAGATACGCAGTATTTT.